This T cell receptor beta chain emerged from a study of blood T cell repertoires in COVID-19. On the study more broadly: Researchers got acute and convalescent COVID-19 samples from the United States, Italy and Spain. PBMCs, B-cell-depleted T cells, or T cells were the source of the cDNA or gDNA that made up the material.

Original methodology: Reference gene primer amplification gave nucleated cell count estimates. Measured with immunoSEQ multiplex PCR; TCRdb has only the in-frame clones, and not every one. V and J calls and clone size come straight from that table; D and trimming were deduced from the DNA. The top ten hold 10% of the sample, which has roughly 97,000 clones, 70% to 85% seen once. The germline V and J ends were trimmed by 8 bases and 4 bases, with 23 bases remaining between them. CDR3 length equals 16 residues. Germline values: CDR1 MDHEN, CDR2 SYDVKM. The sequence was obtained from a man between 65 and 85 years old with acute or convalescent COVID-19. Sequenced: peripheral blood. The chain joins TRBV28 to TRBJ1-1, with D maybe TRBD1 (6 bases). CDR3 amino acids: CASPPIGKRGGTEAFF. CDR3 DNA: TGTGCCAGCCCCCCCATTGGCAAGCGAGGGGGCACTGAAGCTTTCTTT.